The T cell receptor (beta chain) described here comes from a study of T cell responses to AZD1222 COVID-19 vaccine. J was trimmed by 3 bases and V by 4 bases; bases with no gene match: 8. CDR1 is GTSNPN and CDR2 is SVGIG in the germline V gene (reference sequence). CDR3 size: 14 residues. Produced via immunoSEQ multiplex PCR; TCRdb's table is partial and in-frame only. The sample carries about 83,000 clones, approximately 83% recorded once. The source was peripheral blood, collected 28 days after the second AZD1222 dose. This chain connects TRBV30 to TRBJ1-1; 7 positions match TRBD1. The clonotype originates from an adult who received the AZD1222 COVID-19 vaccine. CDR3 amino acids: CAWNLDRLDTEAFF. The DNA of the CDR3 is TGTGCCTGGAACCTGGACAGGTTGGACACTGAAGCTTTCTTT.